This T cell receptor (beta chain) comes out of a study of blood T cell repertoires in COVID-19. CDR3 length: 16 amino acids. The germline V gene has CDR1 WSHSY and CDR2 SAAADI. After removal of 3 bases from V and 9 bases from J, the junction contained 7 bases not matched to a gene. As handled by the study authors: For nucleated cells, counts were estimated from reference gene primer amplification. Data came from immunoSEQ multiplex PCR; TCRdb stores just in-frame clones and leaves some out. V and J calls and clone size are given by that table; D and trimming were obtained from the DNA. The sample has about 71,000 clones, roughly 85% seen once.

The rearrangement uses TRBV10-2 and TRBJ2-1; 14 bases are a match to TRBD2. The clonotype comes from a man aged 25-40 years with acute or convalescent COVID-19. The sample was peripheral blood. For the CDR3, the DNA is TGCGCCAGCAGTGAAGGGACTAGCGGGGGTTATGGTGAGCAGTTCTTC. Its protein product is CASSEGTSGGYGEQFF.